The 6 T cell receptor beta chains in this list originate from one sample, sequenced in a study of cytomegalovirus exposure and HLA in healthy donors. Use of 60 Vbeta and 13 Jbeta primers characterized the PCR. The table came from immunoSEQ multiplex PCR; TCRdb's copy has only in-frame clones and leaves some out. The sample carries roughly 150,000 clones, more than 60% recorded once. Material: PBMCs. The receptors come from a woman aged 40 to 50 in good health and CMV-seropositive.

The chain has TRBV10-3 and TRBJ2-1; D may be TRBD2 (7 bases). The CDR3 is 14 amino acids. Germline V CDR1 and CDR2: ENHRY, SYGVKD. The ends were cut back, 8 bases at V and 6 bases at J, with 17 bases in the middle. The CDR3 bases are TGTGCCATCGGCCGGGGGGAGACAGGCAATGAGCAGTTCTTC. It is translated as CAIGRGETGNEQFF.

V and J are TRBV5-1 and TRBJ2-5; possible D gene TRBD1, 6 bases. Germline V CDR1 and CDR2: SGHRS, YFSETQ. The CDR3 has 14 residues. V lost 4 bases, J lost 1 base, and 11 bases lay in between. The DNA for the CDR3 is TGCGCCAGCAGCCCATGGACAGCCCAAGAGACCCAGTACTTC. This gives the protein CASSPWTAQETQYF. Drawing the rest from reference TRBV5-1 and TRBJ2-5, the complete variable domain is KAGVTQTPRYLIKTRGQQVTLSCSPISGHRSVSWYQQTPGQGLQFLFEYFSETQRNKGNFPGRFSGRQFSNSRSEMNVSTLELGDSALYLCASSPWTAQETQYFGPGTRLLVL.

The chain joins TRBV7-6 to TRBJ1-3; D gene ambiguous. Germline V gene lookup returns CDR1 SGHVS and CDR2 FNYEAQ. V dropped 0 bases and J dropped 2 bases, with 11 bases sitting between them. CDR3 length: 16 amino acids. This CDR3 reads CASSLAMRNPGNTIYF. CDR3 coding DNA: TGTGCCAGCAGCTTAGCGATGAGAAATCCTGGAAACACCATATATTTT.

This rearrangement joins TRBV7-6 to TRBJ2-1, with 15 bases identical to TRBD2. Germline V gene data show CDR1 as SGHVS and CDR2 as FNYEAQ. This CDR3 is 18 amino acids long. Germline trimming cut 7 bases from V and 4 bases from J; bases unmatched to any gene: 11. CDR3 nucleotides: TGTGCCAGCACCCCGGGACTAGCGGGGGGATCCTATTACAATGAGCAGTTCTTC. It is translated as CASTPGLAGGSYYNEQFF.

V gene TRBV9 combines with J gene TRBJ2-2, with a weak D call TRBD1 (6 bases). The CDR3 contains 12 residues. Germline lookup yields CDR1 SGDLS and CDR2 YYNGEE. V was trimmed by 5 bases and J by 6 bases, leaving 8 bases between them. The CDR3 reads CASRDRSGELFF. The CDR3 coding sequence is TGTGCCAGCAGAGACAGGTCCGGGGAGCTGTTTTTT.

The chain employs TRBV10-3 and TRBJ1-1, with 7 bases matching TRBD1. The CDR3 covers 14 residues. Trimming took 3 bases from V and 5 from J; bases not matched to a gene: 6. CDR1 and CDR2 (germline): ENHRY, SYGVKD. The CDR3 nucleotides read TGTGCCATCAGTGAAACAGGGGATCGGACTGAAGCTTTCTTT. Residues: CAISETGDRTEAFF.